This T cell receptor (beta chain) was obtained from a study of T cells in Graves' hyperthyroidism and ophthalmopathy. This clonotype was counted many times. Among the patients, aged 18 to 65, hyperthyroidism was newly diagnosed and had lasted under 2 months. RNA transcripts yielded amplified TCR beta CDR3 regions. RT-PCR in the first round (using the HTBI primer set) targeted the TCR CDR3. TCRdb re-derived calls from the multiplex PCR reads in MiXCR, one entry per CDR3 protein. The profile shows 95,000 to 110,000 distinct CDR3 sequences, approximately 15% of them singletons. Trimming cost V 0 bases and J 8 bases, with 6 bases left between them. This CDR3 has 12 amino acids. Germline CDR1 and CDR2: SGDLS and YYNGEE.

The clonotype was recovered from a woman in her forties or fifties with Graves' hyperthyroidism. Material for sequencing was blood. This sequence joins TRBV9 and TRBJ2-1; the D is unclear. This CDR3 is CASSVDRYEQFF. As DNA, the CDR3 is TGTGCCAGCAGCGTAGATCGTTATGAGCAGTTCTTC.